This TCR beta chain was captured by sequencing in a study of T cell repertoires in cytomegalovirus infection. The wider study: It can be stated that public TCR beta signatures indicated CMV infection as well as a matching HLA type. Findings and caveats of the study: Cumulative frequency of public TCR beta families picked out carriers of CMV plus the relevant HLA.

Concerning this clonotype itself: Its antigen is unidentified.

One entry per CDR3 protein, called by TCRdb with MiXCR from the reads. The sample carries some 700,000 distinct CDR3 sequences, about a third recorded once. The CDR3 is made up of 17 amino acids. V lost 3 bases to trimming and J lost 2 bases; unmatched junction nucleotides: 11. Germline CDR1 and CDR2: MGHRA and YSYEKL. Specimen: PBMCs. This chain links TRBV4-1 with TRBJ1-2; TRBD1 matches at 8 bases. The sequence derives from a human donor in good health (CMV status not recorded). Some clones in this sample may be carry-over from other donors' samples. The CDR3 is CASSQPDRGEKNYGYTF. CDR3 DNA: TGCGCCAGCAGCCAGCCTGACAGGGGCGAAAAAAACTATGGCTACACCTTC.